This TCR beta chain was found in a study of patients and donors after allogeneic stem cell transplantation. Trimming shortened V by 6 bases and J by 8 bases, and 7 bases separated the two germline ends. Germline V gene sequence: CDR1 SGHAT, CDR2 FQDESV (reference sequence). The CDR3 runs to 10 residues. This clonotype has only a few counts. TCRdb analysed the RT-PCR reads with MiXCR anew, one entry per CDR3 protein. There are about 960,000 distinct CDR3 sequences in the sample; 18% occur only once, and 5% to 7.5% lies in the top ten. The clonotype comes from a human donor who was either an allogeneic HSCT recipient or a stem cell or donor lymphocyte infusion donor (not recorded which). It is not recorded whose cells these are; they may come from a transplant donor. What was sequenced was blood, either unsorted or a sorted T cell fraction (not recorded which). The chain joins TRBV11-1 to TRBJ1-1; no reliable D call. The CDR3 loop reads CASSKIEAFF. The CDR3 coding sequence is TGTGCCAGCAGTAAGATAGAAGCTTTCTTT.